What follows describes a single TCR beta chain. Using immunoSEQ multiplex PCR, the repertoire was profiled, and TCRdb retains in-frame clones only, with some absent. Of over 60,000 clones in the sample, 70% to 90% are singletons; the top ten hold about 5%. V was clipped by 4 bases and J by 1 base, with 10 bases between them. The CDR3 extends over 14 amino acids. The germline CDR1 and CDR2 sequences are MNHEY and SVGAGI. The entry originates in a study of control samples from healthy donors and cancer patients. The clonotype was recovered from a man aged 35-49 years in good health. Sequencing was performed on blood. V is TRBV6-5 and J is TRBJ1-1; D not certain. The chain's CDR3 is CASSSRTKNTEAFF. In nucleotides, the CDR3 is TGTGCCAGCAGTTCTAGGACGAAGAACACTGAAGCTTTCTTT.